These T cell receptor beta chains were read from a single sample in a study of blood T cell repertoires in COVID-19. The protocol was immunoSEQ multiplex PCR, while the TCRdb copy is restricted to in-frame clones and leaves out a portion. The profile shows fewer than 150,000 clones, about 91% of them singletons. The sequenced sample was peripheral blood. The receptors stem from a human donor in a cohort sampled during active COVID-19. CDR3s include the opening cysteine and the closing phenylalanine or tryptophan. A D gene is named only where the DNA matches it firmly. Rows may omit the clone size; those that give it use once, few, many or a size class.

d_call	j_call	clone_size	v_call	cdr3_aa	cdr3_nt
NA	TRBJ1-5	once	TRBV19	CASRNREQPQHF	TGTGCCAGCCGAAATAGAGAGCAGCCCCAGCATTTT
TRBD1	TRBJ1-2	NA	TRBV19	CASSPTGESYGYTF	TGTGCCAGTAGTCCGACAGGGGAGAGCTATGGCTACACCTTC
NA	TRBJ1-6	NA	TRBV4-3	CASSRGQTNSPLHF	TGCGCCAGCAGCCGAGGACAGACCAATTCACCCCTCCACTTT
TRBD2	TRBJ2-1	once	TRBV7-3	CASSLTATSDSEQFF	TGTGCCAGCAGCTTAACCGCGACTAGCGATTCCGAGCAGTTCTTC
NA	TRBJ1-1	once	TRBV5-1	CASSLEWQVNTEAFF	TGCGCCAGCAGCTTGGAGTGGCAGGTCAACACTGAAGCTTTCTTT
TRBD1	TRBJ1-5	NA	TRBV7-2	CASSSTDRGGNQPQHF	TGTGCCAGCAGCTCTACGGACAGGGGTGGCAATCAGCCCCAGCATTTT
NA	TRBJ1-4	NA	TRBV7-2	CASSPGRAFTNEKLFF	TGTGCCAGCAGCCCAGGGAGGGCGTTCACTAATGAAAAACTGTTTTTT
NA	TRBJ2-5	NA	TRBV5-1	CASSLTVQETQYF	TGCGCCAGCAGCTTGACAGTCCAAGAGACCCAGTACTTC
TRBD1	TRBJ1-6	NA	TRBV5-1	CASSSRPGQVDSPLHF	TGCGCCAGCAGCTCCCGACCGGGACAGGTCGATTCACCCCTCCACTTT
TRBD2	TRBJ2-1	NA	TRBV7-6	CASSLPGLAGAKSPYNEQFF	TGTGCCAGCAGCTTACCCGGACTAGCGGGGGCCAAAAGCCCCTACAATGAGCAGTTCTTC
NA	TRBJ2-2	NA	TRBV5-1	CASSLGQFTGELFF	TGCGCCAGCAGCTTGGGACAGTTCACCGGGGAGCTGTTTTTT
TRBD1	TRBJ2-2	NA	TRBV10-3	CAISRTGDTGELFF	TGTGCCATCAGCAGGACAGGGGACACCGGGGAGCTGTTTTTT
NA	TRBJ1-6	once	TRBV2	CASSPGIGSPLHF	TGTGCCAGCAGTCCAGGGATAGGTTCACCCCTCCACTTT
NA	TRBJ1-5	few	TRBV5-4	CASSIQGLGNQPQHF	TGTGCCAGCAGCATACAGGGTCTCGGCAATCAGCCCCAGCATTTT
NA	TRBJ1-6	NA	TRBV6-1	CASSEGTAYNSPLHF	TGTGCCAGCAGTGAAGGGACAGCCTATAATTCACCCCTCCACTTT
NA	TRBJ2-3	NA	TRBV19	CASSEAGRGDTQYF	TGTGCCAGTAGTGAGGCGGGACGCGGGGATACGCAGTATTTT
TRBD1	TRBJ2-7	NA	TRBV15	CATSNLGQGYEQYF	TGTGCCACCAGCAACTTGGGACAGGGGTACGAGCAGTACTTC
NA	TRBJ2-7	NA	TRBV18	CASSPPSGEQYF	TGTGCCAGCTCACCACCGTCAGGGGAGCAGTACTTC
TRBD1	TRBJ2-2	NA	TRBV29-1	CSVDERAGGVGELFF	TGCAGCGTTGATGAGCGCGCAGGGGGCGTCGGGGAGCTGTTTTTT
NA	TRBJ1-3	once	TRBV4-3	CASSQDPREGGNTIYF	TGCGCCAGCAGCCAAGATCCGAGGGAAGGTGGAAACACCATATATTTT
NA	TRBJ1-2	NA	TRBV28	CASMAGNYGYTF	TGTGCCAGCATGGCGGGGAATTATGGCTACACCTTC
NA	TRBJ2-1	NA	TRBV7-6	CASSPTLNSYNEQFF	TGTGCCAGCAGCCCTACACTAAACTCCTACAATGAGCAGTTCTTC
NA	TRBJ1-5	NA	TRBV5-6	CASSLGPRSQPQHF	TGTGCCAGCAGCTTGGGACCAAGGAGTCAGCCCCAGCATTTT
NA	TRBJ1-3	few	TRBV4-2	CASSRVETRAGNTIYF	TGTGCCAGCAGCCGAGTGGAGACGCGGGCTGGAAACACCATATATTTT
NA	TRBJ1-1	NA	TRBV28	CASSLAGTEAFF	TGTGCCAGCAGTTTAGCGGGCACTGAAGCTTTCTTT
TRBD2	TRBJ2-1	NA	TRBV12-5	CASGLSSGGPYNEQFF	TGTGCTAGTGGTTTGTCTAGCGGGGGCCCTTACAATGAGCAGTTCTTC
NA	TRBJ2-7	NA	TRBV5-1	CASSLGPGTSTYEQYF	TGCGCCAGCAGCTTGGGGCCCGGGACATCCACCTACGAGCAGTACTTC